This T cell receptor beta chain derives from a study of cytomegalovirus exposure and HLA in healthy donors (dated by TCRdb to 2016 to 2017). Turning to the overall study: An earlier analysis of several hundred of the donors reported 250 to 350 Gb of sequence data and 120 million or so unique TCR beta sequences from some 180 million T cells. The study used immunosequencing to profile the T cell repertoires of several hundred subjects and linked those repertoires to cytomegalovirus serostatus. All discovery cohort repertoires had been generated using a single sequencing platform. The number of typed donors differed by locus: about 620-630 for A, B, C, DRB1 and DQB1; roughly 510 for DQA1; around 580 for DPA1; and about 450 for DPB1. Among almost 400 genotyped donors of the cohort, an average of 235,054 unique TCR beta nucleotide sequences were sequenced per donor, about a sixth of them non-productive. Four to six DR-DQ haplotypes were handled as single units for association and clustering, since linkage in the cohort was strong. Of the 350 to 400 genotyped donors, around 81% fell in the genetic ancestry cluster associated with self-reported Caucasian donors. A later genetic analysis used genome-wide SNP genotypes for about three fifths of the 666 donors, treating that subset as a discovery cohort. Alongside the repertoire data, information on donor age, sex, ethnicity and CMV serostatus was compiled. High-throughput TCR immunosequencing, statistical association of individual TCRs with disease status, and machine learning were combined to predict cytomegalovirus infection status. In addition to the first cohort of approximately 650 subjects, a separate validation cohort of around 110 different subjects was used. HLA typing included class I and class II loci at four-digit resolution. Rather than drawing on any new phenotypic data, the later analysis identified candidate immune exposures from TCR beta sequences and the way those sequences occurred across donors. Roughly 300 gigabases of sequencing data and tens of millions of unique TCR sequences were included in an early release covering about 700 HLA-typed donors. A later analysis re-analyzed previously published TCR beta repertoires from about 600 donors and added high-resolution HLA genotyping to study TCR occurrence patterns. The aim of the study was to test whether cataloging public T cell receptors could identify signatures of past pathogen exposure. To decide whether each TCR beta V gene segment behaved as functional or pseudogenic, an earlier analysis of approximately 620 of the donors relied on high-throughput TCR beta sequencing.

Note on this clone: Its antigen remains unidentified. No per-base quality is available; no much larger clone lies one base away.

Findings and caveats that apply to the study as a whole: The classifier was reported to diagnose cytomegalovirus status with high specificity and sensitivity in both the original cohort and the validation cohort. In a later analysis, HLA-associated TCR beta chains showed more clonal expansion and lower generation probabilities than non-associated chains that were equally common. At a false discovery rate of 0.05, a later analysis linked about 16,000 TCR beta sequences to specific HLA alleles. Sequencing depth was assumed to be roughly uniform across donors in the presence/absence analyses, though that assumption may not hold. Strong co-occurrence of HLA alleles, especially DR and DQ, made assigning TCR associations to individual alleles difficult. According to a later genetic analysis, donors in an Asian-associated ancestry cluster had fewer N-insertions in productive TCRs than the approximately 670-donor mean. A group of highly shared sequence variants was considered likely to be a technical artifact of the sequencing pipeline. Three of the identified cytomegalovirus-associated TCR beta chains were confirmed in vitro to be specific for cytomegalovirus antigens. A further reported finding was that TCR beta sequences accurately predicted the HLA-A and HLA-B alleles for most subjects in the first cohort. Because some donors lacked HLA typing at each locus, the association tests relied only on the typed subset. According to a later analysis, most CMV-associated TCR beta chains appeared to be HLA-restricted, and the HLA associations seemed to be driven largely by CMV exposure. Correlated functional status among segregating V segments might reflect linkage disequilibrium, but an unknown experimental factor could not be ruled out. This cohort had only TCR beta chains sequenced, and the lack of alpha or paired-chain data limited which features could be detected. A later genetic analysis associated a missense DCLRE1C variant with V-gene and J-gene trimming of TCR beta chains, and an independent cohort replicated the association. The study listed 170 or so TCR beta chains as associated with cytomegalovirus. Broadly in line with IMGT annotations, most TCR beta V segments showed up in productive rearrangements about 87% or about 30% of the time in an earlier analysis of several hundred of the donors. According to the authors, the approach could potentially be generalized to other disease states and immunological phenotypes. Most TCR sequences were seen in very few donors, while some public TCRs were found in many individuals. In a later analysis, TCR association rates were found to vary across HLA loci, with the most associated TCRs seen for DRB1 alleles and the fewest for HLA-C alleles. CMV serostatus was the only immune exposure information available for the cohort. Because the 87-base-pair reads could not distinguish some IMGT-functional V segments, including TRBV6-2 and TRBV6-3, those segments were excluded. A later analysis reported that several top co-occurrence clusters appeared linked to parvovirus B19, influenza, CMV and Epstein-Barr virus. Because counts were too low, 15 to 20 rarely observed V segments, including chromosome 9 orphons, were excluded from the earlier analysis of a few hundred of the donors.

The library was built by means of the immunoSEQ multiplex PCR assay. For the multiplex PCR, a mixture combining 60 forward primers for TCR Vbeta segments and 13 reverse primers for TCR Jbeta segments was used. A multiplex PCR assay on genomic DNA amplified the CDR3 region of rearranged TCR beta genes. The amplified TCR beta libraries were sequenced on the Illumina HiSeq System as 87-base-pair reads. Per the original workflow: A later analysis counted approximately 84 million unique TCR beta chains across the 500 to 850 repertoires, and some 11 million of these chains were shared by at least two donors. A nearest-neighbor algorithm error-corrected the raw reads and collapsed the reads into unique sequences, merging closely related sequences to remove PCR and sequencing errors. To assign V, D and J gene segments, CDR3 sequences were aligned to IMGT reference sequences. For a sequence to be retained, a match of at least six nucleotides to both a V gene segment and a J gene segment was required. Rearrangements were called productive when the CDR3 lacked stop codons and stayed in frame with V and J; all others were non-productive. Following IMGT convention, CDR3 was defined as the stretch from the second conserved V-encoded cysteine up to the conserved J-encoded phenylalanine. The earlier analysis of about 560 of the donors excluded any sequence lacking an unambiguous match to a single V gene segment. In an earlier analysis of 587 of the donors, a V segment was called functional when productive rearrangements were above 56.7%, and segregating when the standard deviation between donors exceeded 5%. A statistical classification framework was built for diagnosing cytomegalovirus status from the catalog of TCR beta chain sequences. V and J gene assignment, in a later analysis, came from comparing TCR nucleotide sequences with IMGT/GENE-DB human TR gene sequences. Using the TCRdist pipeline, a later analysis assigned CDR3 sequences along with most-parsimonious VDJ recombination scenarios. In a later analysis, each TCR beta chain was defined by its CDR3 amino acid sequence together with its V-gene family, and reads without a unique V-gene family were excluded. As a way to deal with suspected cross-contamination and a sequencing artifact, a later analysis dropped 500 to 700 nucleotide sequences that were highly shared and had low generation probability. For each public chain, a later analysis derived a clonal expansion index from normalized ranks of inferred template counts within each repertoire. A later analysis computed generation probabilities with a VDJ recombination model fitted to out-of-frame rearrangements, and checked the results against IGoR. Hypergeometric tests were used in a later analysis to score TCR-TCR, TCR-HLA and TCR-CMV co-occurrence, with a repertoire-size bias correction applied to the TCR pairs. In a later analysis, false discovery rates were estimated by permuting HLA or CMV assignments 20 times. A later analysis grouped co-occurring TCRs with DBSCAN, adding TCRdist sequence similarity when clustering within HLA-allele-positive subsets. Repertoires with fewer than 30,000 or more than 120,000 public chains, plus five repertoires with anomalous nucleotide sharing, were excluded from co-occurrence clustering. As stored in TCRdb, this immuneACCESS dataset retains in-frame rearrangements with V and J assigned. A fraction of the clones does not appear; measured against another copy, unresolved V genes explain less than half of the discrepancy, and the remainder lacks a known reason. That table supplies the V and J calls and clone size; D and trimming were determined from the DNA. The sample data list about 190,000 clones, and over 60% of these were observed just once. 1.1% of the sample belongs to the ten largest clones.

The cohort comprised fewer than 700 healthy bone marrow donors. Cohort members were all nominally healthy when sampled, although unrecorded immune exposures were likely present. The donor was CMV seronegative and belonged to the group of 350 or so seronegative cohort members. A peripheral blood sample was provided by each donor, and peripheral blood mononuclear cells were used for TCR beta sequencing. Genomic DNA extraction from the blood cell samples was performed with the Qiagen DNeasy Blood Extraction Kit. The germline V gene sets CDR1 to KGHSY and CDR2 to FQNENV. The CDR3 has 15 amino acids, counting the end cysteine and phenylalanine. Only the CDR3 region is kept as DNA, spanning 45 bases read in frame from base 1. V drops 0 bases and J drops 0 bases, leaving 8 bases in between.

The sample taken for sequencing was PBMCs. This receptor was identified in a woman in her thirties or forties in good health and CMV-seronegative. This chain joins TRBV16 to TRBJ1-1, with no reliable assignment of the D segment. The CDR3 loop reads CASSQSVPVNTEAFF. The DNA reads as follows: TGTGCCAGCAGCCAATCAGTCCCGGTGAACACTGAAGCTTTCTTT. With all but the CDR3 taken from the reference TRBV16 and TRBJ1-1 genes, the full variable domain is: GEEVAQTPKHLVRGEGQKAKLYCAPIKGHSYVFWYQQVLKNEFKFLISFQNENVFDETGMPKERFSAKCLPNSPCSLEIQATKLEDSAVYFCASSQSVPVNTEAFFGQGTRLTVV.